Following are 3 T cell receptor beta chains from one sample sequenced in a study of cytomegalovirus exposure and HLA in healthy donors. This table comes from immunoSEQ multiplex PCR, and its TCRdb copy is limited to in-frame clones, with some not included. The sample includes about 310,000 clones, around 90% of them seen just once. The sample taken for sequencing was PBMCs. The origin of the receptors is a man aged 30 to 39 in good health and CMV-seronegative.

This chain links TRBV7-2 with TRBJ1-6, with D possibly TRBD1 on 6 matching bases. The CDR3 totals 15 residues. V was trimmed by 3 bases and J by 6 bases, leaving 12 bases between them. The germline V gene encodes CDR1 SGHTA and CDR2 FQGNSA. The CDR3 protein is CASSLTGPVNSPLHF. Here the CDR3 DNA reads TGTGCCAGCAGCTTGACAGGACCTGTTAATTCACCCCTCCACTTT. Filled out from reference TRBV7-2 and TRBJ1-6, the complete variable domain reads GAGVSQSPSNKVTEKGKDVELRCDPISGHTALYWYRQSLGQGLEFLIYFQGNSAPDKSGLPSDRFSAERTGGSVSTLTIQRTQQEDSAVYLCASSLTGPVNSPLHFGNGTRLTVT.

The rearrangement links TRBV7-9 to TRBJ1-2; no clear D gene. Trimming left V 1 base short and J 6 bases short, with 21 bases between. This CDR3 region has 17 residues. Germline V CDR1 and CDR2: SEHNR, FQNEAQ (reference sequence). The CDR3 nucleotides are TGTGCCAGCAGCTTAGGGGAAGGGAGGTCGGAGGAGGATGGCTACACCTTC. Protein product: CASSLGEGRSEEDGYTF.

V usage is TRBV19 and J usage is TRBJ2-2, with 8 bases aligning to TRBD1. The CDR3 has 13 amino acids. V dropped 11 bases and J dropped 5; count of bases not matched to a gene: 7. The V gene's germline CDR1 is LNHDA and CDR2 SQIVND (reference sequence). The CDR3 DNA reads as TGTGCCGGCCGACAGGGGAGGACCGGGGAGCTGTTTTTT. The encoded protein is CAGRQGRTGELFF.